This passage covers 17 T cell receptor beta chains from one sample sequenced in a study of OX40 agonist ivuxolimab in advanced cancers. The method was immunoSEQ multiplex PCR; TCRdb's version includes in-frame clones alone and lacks a portion of them. The table records about 60,000 clones, 87% of them present only once. The source was CD4+ or CD8+ T cells sorted from blood, collected in a trial of the OX40 agonist ivuxolimab. All receptors come from an adult with an advanced solid tumor such as melanoma, head and neck, liver or kidney cancer.

This rearrangement joins TRBV2 to TRBJ2-4; 11 bases match TRBD1. The CDR3 loop spans 13 amino acids. Germline V gives CDR1 SNHLY, CDR2 FYNNEI. V shed 7 bases, J shed 6 bases, and the junction held 2 bases outside the gene matches. The CDR3 DNA reads as TGTGCCAGCACCGGGACAGGGGGAAACATTCAGTACTTC. Translating gives CASTGTGGNIQYF.

The genes are TRBV5-1 and TRBJ2-1; TRBD2 matches at 14 bases. Trimming at V came to 4 bases and at J to 7 bases, leaving 7 bases not matched to a gene. This CDR3 contains 16 residues. Per germline, CDR1 SGHRS and CDR2 YFSETQ. DNA of the CDR3: TGCGCCAGCAGCACCGGGACTAGCGGGAGTGGGAATGAGCAGTTCTTC. Translated, it gives CASSTGTSGSGNEQFF.

In its sample, this clone was seen a few times. The chain has TRBV7-9 and TRBJ2-5, with 12 bases fitting TRBD1. V lost 4 bases, J lost 5 bases, and 8 bases stayed unmatched. The CDR3 consists of 16 residues. Per germline, CDR1 SEHNR and CDR2 FQNEAQ (reference sequence). The CDR3 nucleotides are TGTGCCAGCAGCTATCCGGGACAGGGGGCGAGGGAGACCCAGTACTTC. This codes for CASSYPGQGARETQYF. Together with reference TRBV7-9 and TRBJ2-5, the CDR3 gives the full variable domain: DTGVSQNPRHKITKRGQNVTFRCDPISEHNRLYWYRQTLGQGPEFLTYFQNEAQLEKSRLLSDRFSAERPKGSFSTLEIQRTEQGDSAMYLCASSYPGQGARETQYFGPGTRLLVL.

The chain is built from TRBV5-1 and TRBJ1-1, with 7 bases aligning to TRBD1. Germline CDR1 reads SGHRS; CDR2 reads YFSETQ. V lost 4 bases, J lost 0 bases, and 15 bases stayed unmatched. There are 18 residues in the CDR3. The CDR3 DNA reads TGCGCCAGCAGCATACGCCGGCCGGGACAGCACCTGAACACTGAAGCTTTCTTT. Protein: CASSIRRPGQHLNTEAFF.

This clone appeared a few times. The junction departs from the called germline gene at one end, perhaps through a read error. The rearrangement joins TRBV6-5 to TRBJ2-1; weak D call: TRBD2 (6 bases). This CDR3 spans 16 amino acids. CDR1 and CDR2 (germline): MNHEY, SVGAGI. The CDR3 DNA reads TGTGCCAGCAGTTACTCGGCAGCGGGTGACTACAGTGAGCAGTTCTTC. Its protein is CASSYSAAGDYSEQFF.

This rearrangement joins TRBV7-9 to TRBJ2-5, with 7 bases fitting TRBD2. The CDR3 is made up of 15 amino acids. V trimming: 2 bases; J trimming: 3 bases; junction bases outside the gene matches: 6. From germline, CDR1 is SEHNR and CDR2 FQNEAQ (reference sequence). CDR3 sequence reads: CASSLSAGLKETQYF. The CDR3 coding sequence is TGTGCCAGCAGCTTATCAGCGGGACTCAAAGAGACCCAGTACTTC. Full variable domain (remainder filled in from reference TRBV7-9 and TRBJ2-5): DTGVSQNPRHKITKRGQNVTFRCDPISEHNRLYWYRQTLGQGPEFLTYFQNEAQLEKSRLLSDRFSAERPKGSFSTLEIQRTEQGDSAMYLCASSLSAGLKETQYFGPGTRLLVL.

The chain employs TRBV7-9 and TRBJ2-1, with a tentative D call TRBD1 (6 bases). CDR3 length: 16 residues. CDR1 SEHNR and CDR2 FQNEAQ come from the germline V gene (reference sequence). Trimming shortened V by 2 bases and J by 8 bases, and 19 bases separated the two germline ends. CDR3 nucleotide sequence: TGTGCCAGCAGCTTATTTGGGGGAGAGGGACACTATGAGCAGTTCTTC. It specifies CASSLFGGEGHYEQFF.

Comments on this clone: The likely explanation is a read error, given a far larger clone one base away. The J gene is TRBJ2-1, the V gene TRBV1; TRBD2 is taken as the D call from the table, unchecked against the DNA. TRBV1 is assigned pseudogene status. This CDR3 spans 17 amino acids. In DNA, the CDR3 is TGCACCAGCAGCCACTTTCTGACTAGCGGGAATGCGAATGAGCAGTTCTTC. As protein: CTSSHFLTSGNANEQFF.

The chain carries TRBV7-6 and TRBJ1-6, with 7 bases identical to TRBD1. The CDR3 has 13 amino acids. V was clipped by 8 bases and J by 7 bases; unmatched bases: 5. From germline, CDR1 is SGHVS and CDR2 FNYEAQ. In DNA, the CDR3 is TGTGCCAGCGGACAGGCAGGAAATTCACCCCTCCACTTT. Translated, it gives CASGQAGNSPLHF.

This chain connects TRBV7-8 to TRBJ1-5; maybe TRBD1 (5 bases). CDR3 size: 16 residues. Trimming left V 1 base short and J 4 bases short, with 14 bases between. Germline-derived CDR1 and CDR2 are SGHVS and FQNEAQ. CDR3 in amino acids: CASSLGGYQVNQPQHF. For the CDR3, the DNA is TGTGCCAGCAGCTTAGGGGGGTACCAGGTGAATCAGCCCCAGCATTTT.

V and J are TRBV6-5 and TRBJ1-5; 7 nucleotides agree with TRBD1. The germline V gene has CDR1 MNHEY and CDR2 SVGAGI. V trimming: 4 bases; J trimming: 3 bases; junction bases outside the gene matches: 6. This CDR3 is 15 amino acids long. The CDR3 protein is CASSSRQGLNQPQHF. CDR3 bases: TGTGCCAGCAGTTCCAGACAGGGACTCAATCAGCCCCAGCATTTT.

The DNA for the CDR3 is TGTGCCAGCTCACCAAGTTCGGTCGGGGCCCGCTCCTACGAGCAGTACTTC. Translating gives CASSPSSVGARSYEQYF. This chain connects TRBV18 to TRBJ2-7; the D gene could be TRBD1 or TRBD2 (5 bases each). The germline V gene encodes CDR1 KGHSH and CDR2 LQKENI. V lost 2 bases, J lost 0 bases, and 17 bases lay in between. The CDR3 runs to 17 residues.

The chain combines TRBV5-1 with TRBJ2-1; possibly TRBD2 for D (6 bases). V was trimmed by 4 bases and J by 5 bases, leaving 16 bases between them. This CDR3 has 15 amino acids. Germline CDR1 is SGHRS and CDR2 is YFSETQ. As DNA, the CDR3 is TGCGCCAGCAGCCCCAGGGAGGCTGCAAACAATGAGCAGTTCTTC. Encoded protein: CASSPREAANNEQFF.

J is TRBJ2-1 and V is TRBV5-1; TRBD1 agrees at 7 bases. CDR1 and CDR2 from the germline V gene are SGHRS and YFSETQ. CDR3 length equals 16 residues. V trimming: 7 bases; J trimming: 4 bases; junction bases outside the gene matches: 14. CDR3 sequence (DNA): TGCGCCAGCGCTTCTGGTTGGGGACAGTCTTACAATGAGCAGTTCTTC. Translating it yields CASASGWGQSYNEQFF.

This clone was seen only once. The chain joins TRBV2 to TRBJ1-2; no definite D call. Germline V gene data show CDR1 as SNHLY and CDR2 as FYNNEI. The CDR3 contains 13 residues. V was clipped by 4 bases and J by 2 bases, with 8 bases between them. The CDR3 sequence: CASSADSNYGYTF. The DNA for the CDR3 is TGTGCCAGCAGTGCGGATTCAAACTATGGCTACACCTTC.

The chain employs TRBV7-6 and TRBJ2-1, with TRBD2 identical over 11 bases. The CDR3 length is 20 residues. The germline V gene encodes CDR1 SGHVS and CDR2 FNYEAQ. V lost 5 bases, J lost 1 base, and 16 bases stayed unmatched. The CDR3 DNA reads TGTGCCAGCAGCCCAAAGACTACTAGCGGGAGTTTCTCGTCCTACAATGAGCAGTTCTTC. Its translation: CASSPKTTSGSFSSYNEQFF.

This chain connects TRBV9 to TRBJ1-5; D is possibly TRBD1 (5 bases). In germline, CDR1 is SGDLS, CDR2 YYNGEE. The V and J ends lost 7 bases and 2 bases respectively, with 7 bases between them. The CDR3 sequence is 12 residues long. The CDR3 here is CASGGGNQPQHF. Written as DNA, the CDR3 is TGTGCCAGCGGGGGGGGCAATCAGCCCCAGCATTTT.